A single sample gave rise to the 27 T cell receptor beta chains below, sequenced in a study of cytomegalovirus exposure and HLA in healthy donors. This PCR relied on a set of 60 Vbeta primers and 13 Jbeta primers. The data were produced by immunoSEQ multiplex PCR, yet TCRdb's version contains in-frame clones alone and is incomplete. The sample lists around 60,000 clones, 80% occurring once. What was sequenced was PBMCs. These receptors came from a male donor in good health and CMV-seronegative.

The rearrangement links TRBV14 to TRBJ1-2; a possible D gene is TRBD1 (6 bases). Germline values: CDR1 SGHDN, CDR2 FVKESK. The CDR3 is 13 residues long. V lost 3 bases, J lost 8 bases, and 13 bases lay in between. CDR3 in amino acids: CASSQAQGDGYTF. In nucleotides, the CDR3 is TGTGCCAGCAGCCAGGCACAGGGAGACGGCTACACCTTC.

The rearrangement joins TRBV6-1 to TRBJ1-2; D is unclear. Trimming pared 2 bases from V and 0 bases from J, leaving 7 bases between. This CDR3 is built from 14 residues. CDR1 is MNHNS, CDR2 SASEGT, per germline. CDR3 sequence: CASSEQVSNYGYTF. CDR3 DNA: TGTGCCAGCAGTGAACAGGTGTCTAACTATGGCTACACCTTC.

The rearrangement uses TRBV7-3 and TRBJ2-6; D might be TRBD1 (5 bases). Trimming removed 1 base at V and 4 bases at J, with 17 bases between. CDR3 length: 18 amino acids. Per the germline V gene, CDR1 is SGHTA and CDR2 is FQGTGA. This CDR3 reads CASSLKAGFIGGANVLTF. CDR3 DNA: TGTGCCAGCAGCTTAAAAGCAGGGTTTATAGGCGGGGCCAACGTCCTGACTTTC.

The gene calls are TRBV28 and TRBJ1-2; D remains ambiguous. From germline, CDR1 is MDHEN and CDR2 SYDVKM. The CDR3 loop spans 15 amino acids. V shed 2 bases and J shed 1 base, with 11 bases lying between them. The CDR3 is CASSLTHSRNYGYTF. CDR3 DNA: TGTGCCAGCAGTTTAACCCACAGCCGTAACTATGGCTACACCTTC.

This clone was counted a few times. The rearrangement joins TRBV19 to TRBJ1-6, with TRBD1 matching over 7 bases. Trimming cost V 4 bases and J 0 bases; bases outside gene matches: 6. CDR1 is LNHDA, CDR2 SQIVND, per germline (reference sequence). CDR3 length equals 17 residues. CDR3 sequence reads: CASSNDRVGSYNSPLHF. DNA for the CDR3: TGTGCCAGTAGTAACGACAGGGTTGGCTCCTATAATTCACCCCTCCACTTT.

J is TRBJ2-7 and V is TRBV18, with D possibly TRBD2 on 7 matching bases. Germline V gene data show CDR1 as KGHSH and CDR2 as LQKENI. The germline V and J ends were trimmed by 0 bases and 3 bases, with 12 bases remaining between them. The CDR3 consists of 15 residues. CDR3 amino acids: CASSPPGGAYYEQYF. The DNA of the CDR3 is TGTGCCAGCTCACCACCGGGGGGGGCTTACTACGAGCAGTACTTC.

V and J are TRBV7-2 and TRBJ1-1; a weak D match, TRBD1 (5 bases). The CDR3 loop spans 15 amino acids. Germline-derived CDR1 and CDR2 are SGHTA and FQGNSA. V gave up 1 base and J gave up 0 bases, with 9 bases separating them. The CDR3 sequence: CASSLESRVNTEAFF. The CDR3, as DNA: TGTGCCAGCAGCTTAGAGAGCAGGGTGAACACTGAAGCTTTCTTT. Complete variable domain (other parts from reference TRBV7-2 and TRBJ1-1): GAGVSQSPSNKVTEKGKDVELRCDPISGHTALYWYRQSLGQGLEFLIYFQGNSAPDKSGLPSDRFSAERTGGSVSTLTIQRTQQEDSAVYLCASSLESRVNTEAFFGQGTRLTVV.

V is TRBV5-4 and J is TRBJ2-7; D is possibly TRBD2 (5 bases). Trimming removed 0 bases from V and 0 bases from J, with 10 bases in between. The CDR3 covers 15 residues. Germline CDR1 and CDR2: SGHNT and YYREEE (reference sequence). The CDR3 reads CASSLGGIGSYEQYF. The CDR3 DNA reads TGTGCCAGCAGCTTGGGAGGGATTGGCTCCTACGAGCAGTACTTC.

This clone was observed once. The chain has TRBV27 and TRBJ1-4; TRBD1 matches at 8 bases. The CDR3 is made up of 14 amino acids. Germline V gene data show CDR1 as MNHEY and CDR2 as SMNVEV (reference sequence). With V trimmed by 6 bases and J by 8 bases, 8 bases remained unmatched. The CDR3 region has the DNA TGTGCCAGCAGGCCAGGACAGGGTTGGGAAAAACTGTTTTTT. Its translation: CASRPGQGWEKLFF.

The sample holds one count of this clone. The rearrangement uses TRBV18 and TRBJ1-4; TRBD1 is a possible D gene (6 bases). The CDR3 extends over 13 amino acids. V was clipped by 6 bases and J by 5 bases, with 10 bases between them. The germline CDR1 and CDR2 sequences are KGHSH and LQKENI. Here the CDR3 DNA reads TGTGCCAGCTCCCAACAGGGAAATGAAAAACTGTTTTTT. It yields the protein CASSQQGNEKLFF.

This clone showed up just once. The chain has TRBV6-6 and TRBJ1-2; D is uncertain. CDR3 length equals 13 residues. The V gene's germline CDR1 is MNHNY and CDR2 SVGAGI (reference sequence). V was shortened by 3 bases and J by 6 bases, with 11 bases between the two germline ends. CDR3 in DNA: TGTGCCAGCAGTTATGAGGGAATAAATGGCTACACCTTC. This sequence encodes CASSYEGINGYTF.

This clone was found once. V and J are TRBV6-1 and TRBJ1-1; D is undetermined. The V gene lost 4 bases and the J gene lost 6 bases, with 15 bases spanning the gap. This CDR3 has 14 amino acids. Germline lookup yields CDR1 MNHNS and CDR2 SASEGT. In nucleotides, the CDR3 is TGTGCCAGCAGTGGGCGACGGGCGGGCGCTGAAGCTTTCTTT. The encoded protein is CASSGRRAGAEAFF.

The rearrangement links TRBV11-1 to TRBJ2-1; tentative D call: TRBD1 (6 bases). V shed 4 bases and J shed 7 bases, with 14 bases lying between them. The germline V gene encodes CDR1 SGHAT and CDR2 FQDESV (reference sequence). CDR3 size: 14 residues. For the CDR3, the DNA is TGTGCCAGCAGCTCCGGACAGTACGAAAATGAGCAGTTCTTC. Its protein is CASSSGQYENEQFF.

The chain is built from TRBV5-4 and TRBJ2-7, with D tentatively TRBD1 (5 bases). The CDR3 extends over 15 amino acids. Trimming pared 0 bases from V and 0 bases from J, leaving 10 bases between. CDR1 SGHNT and CDR2 YYREEE come from the germline V gene (reference sequence). The CDR3 spells CASSLAAGPSYEQYF. DNA for the CDR3: TGTGCCAGCAGCTTGGCTGCAGGGCCCTCCTACGAGCAGTACTTC.

V usage is TRBV6-6 and J usage is TRBJ2-3, with D hard to call. CDR1 and CDR2 from the germline V gene are MNHNY and SVGAGI (reference sequence). With 7 bases removed from V and 2 bases from J, the gap between germline ends came to 4 bases. The CDR3 sequence is 11 residues long. The CDR3 DNA reads TGTGCCAGCACCCTCACAGATACGCAGTATTTT. Its protein product is CASTLTDTQYF.

The CDR3 reads CASSRYIPQETQYF. CDR3 coding DNA: TGTGCCAGCAGCCGTTATATCCCCCAAGAGACCCAGTACTTC. The V call is TRBV5-8, the J call TRBJ2-5; D is undetermined. CDR1 and CDR2 (germline): SGHTS, YDEGEE. V lost 4 bases and J lost 1, with 11 bases in between. The CDR3 runs 14 residues.

The V call is TRBV28, the J call TRBJ1-4, with TRBD1 matching 7 bases. V was clipped by 5 bases and J by 8 bases; unmatched bases: 5. The germline V gene encodes CDR1 MDHEN and CDR2 SYDVKM. The CDR3 extends over 13 amino acids. CDR3 sequence reads: CASSEQGREKLFF. CDR3 nucleotides: TGTGCCAGCAGTGAACAGGGGAGGGAAAAACTGTTTTTT.

The V gene is TRBV6-6, the J gene TRBJ2-2, with 9 bases that match TRBD1. Per germline, CDR1 MNHNY and CDR2 SVGAGI (reference sequence). The CDR3 has 14 residues. Trimming cost V 5 bases and J 4 bases; bases outside gene matches: 2. CDR3 sequence reads: CASSRDRVTGELFF. The DNA for the CDR3 is TGTGCCAGCAGTCGGGACAGGGTCACCGGGGAGCTGTTTTTT.

The chain employs TRBV7-9 and TRBJ2-7; the match to TRBD1 covers 10 bases. Unmatched junction bases numbered 11, after V lost 8 bases and J lost 1 base. Per germline, CDR1 SEHNR and CDR2 FQNEAQ (reference sequence). CDR3 length equals 16 residues. The CDR3 DNA follows: TGTGCCAGCGACCCAATAGGACAGGGGGGTTCCTACGAGCAGTACTTC. It translates to CASDPIGQGGSYEQYF.

This chain joins TRBV30 and TRBJ2-7; D is perhaps TRBD1 (5 bases). The CDR3 length is 15 residues. Germline values: CDR1 GTSNPN, CDR2 SVGIG (reference sequence). V was clipped by 2 bases and J by 2 bases, with 16 bases between them. CDR3 residues: CAWSSPDTWAYEQYF. CDR3 DNA sequence: TGTGCCTGGAGTTCACCGGACACGTGGGCCTACGAGCAGTACTTC.

On this clone: This sample includes further DNA sequences coding for the same CDR3. The chain has TRBV27 and TRBJ1-1; D unresolved. CDR1 and CDR2 from the germline V gene are MNHEY and SMNVEV (reference sequence). CDR3 length: 15 amino acids. Between the trimmed V and J ends, which lost 2 bases and 0 bases, there was a span of 10 bases. The CDR3, as DNA: TGTGCCAGCAGTTTAACCGGAGGGATGAACACTGAAGCTTTCTTT. This gives the protein CASSLTGGMNTEAFF.

The chain couples TRBV7-6 to TRBJ2-5; a weak D match, TRBD1 (5 bases). The CDR3 consists of 15 residues. With 1 base removed from V and 5 bases from J, the gap between germline ends came to 14 bases. Germline CDR1 reads SGHVS; CDR2 reads FNYEAQ. CDR3 in amino acids: CASSLEVARQETQYF. The CDR3 DNA reads TGTGCCAGCAGCTTAGAGGTGGCGAGACAGGAGACCCAGTACTTC.

The rearrangement links TRBV7-6 to TRBJ2-7; 8 bases are a match to TRBD1. CDR3 length: 15 amino acids. The germline CDR1 and CDR2 sequences are SGHVS and FNYEAQ. V shed 1 base, J shed 3 bases, and the junction held 5 bases outside the gene matches. The CDR3: CASSLDRDRFYEQYF. CDR3 DNA: TGTGCCAGCAGCTTAGACCGGGACAGGTTCTACGAGCAGTACTTC.

In its sample, this clone was seen once. This chain connects TRBV4-1 to TRBJ1-2; D perhaps matches TRBD1 (5 bases). Trimming removed 3 bases from V and 1 base from J, with 9 bases in between. The CDR3 has 14 amino acids. Germline-derived CDR1 and CDR2 are MGHRA and YSYEKL. CDR3 amino acids: CASSQGRVNYGYTF. The CDR3 DNA reads TGCGCCAGCAGCCAGGGCAGGGTTAACTATGGCTACACCTTC.

The chain employs TRBV5-1 and TRBJ2-6; tentatively, D is TRBD1 (6 bases). This CDR3 region has 15 residues. The V end was cut by 4 bases, the J end by 0 bases, with 8 bases between. CDR1 and CDR2 from the germline V gene are SGHRS and YFSETQ. DNA for the CDR3: TGCGCCAGCAGCCCGGACAGCTCTGGGGCCAACGTCCTGACTTTC. Translating gives CASSPDSSGANVLTF.

V gene TRBV11-2 combines with J gene TRBJ1-1, with TRBD1 matching over 7 bases. CDR1 SGHAT and CDR2 FQNNGV come from the germline V gene. V lost 5 bases, J lost 2 bases, and 8 bases stayed unmatched. The CDR3 consists of 15 residues. CDR3 nucleotide sequence: TGTGCCAGCAGCCCCTATGGACAGGTCAACACTGAAGCTTTCTTT. As protein: CASSPYGQVNTEAFF.

This clone has only a few counts. CDR3 nucleotide sequence: TGTGCCAGCAGCTCCGCCCTGGCGGGGGGGAACGAGCAGTACTTC. This encodes CASSSALAGGNEQYF. This chain joins TRBV7-2 and TRBJ2-7, with 9 bases identical to TRBD2. CDR1 is SGHTA and CDR2 is FQGNSA in the germline V gene. The V and J ends lost 4 bases and 5 bases, in that order; junction bases with no gene match: 9. The CDR3 extends over 15 amino acids.